This record concerns one T cell receptor (beta chain) sequence. Other nucleotide sequences in the sample specify the same CDR3. The data derive from a study of blood T cell repertoires in COVID-19. As for the study in general: The samples span acute and convalescent COVID-19 from the United States, Italy and Spain. Nucleic acid was either cDNA or gDNA, and it came from T cells, B-cell-depleted T cells, or PBMCs.

The CDR3 is made up of 16 amino acids. CDR1 is SGHRS, CDR2 YFSETQ, per germline. J lost 2 bases, V lost 0 bases, and 3 bases had no gene match. Original processing notes: The assay estimated nucleated cells by amplifying reference gene primers. Clones were sequenced by immunoSEQ multiplex PCR, and TCRdb holds only the in-frame ones, with some missing. The V and J calls and clone size are taken from that table; D and trimming were inferred from the DNA. The table records under 250,000 clones, around 82% of them present only once. The sample consisted of peripheral blood. The TCR comes from an elderly woman with acute or convalescent COVID-19. The V gene is TRBV5-1, the J gene TRBJ2-3; 10 bases agree with TRBD2. CDR3 in DNA: TGCGCCAGCAGCTTGGTTAGCGGGGGGATCACAGATACGCAGTATTTT. Translated, it gives CASSLVSGGITDTQYF.